Below, 31 T cell receptor beta chains from the same sample are listed, as sequenced in a study of T cells in Graves' hyperthyroidism and ophthalmopathy. RNA transcripts gave rise to amplified TCR beta CDR3 regions. The TCR CDR3 first-round RT-PCR relied on the HTBI primer set. TCRdb re-called the multiplex PCR reads through MiXCR, storing one row per CDR3 protein. The table shows hundreds of thousands of distinct CDR3 sequences, with about 45% occurring only once. The sequencing input was peripheral blood or thyroid tissue (not recorded which). Every receptor here comes from a woman aged 18-29 years with Graves' hyperthyroidism.

This clonotype was seen many times. The chain has TRBV7-9 and TRBJ1-5; perhaps TRBD1 as D (6 bases). V was shortened by 0 bases and J by 6 bases, with 15 bases between the two germline ends. Germline CDR1 is SEHNR and CDR2 is FQNEAQ (reference sequence). The CDR3 is 16 amino acids. The CDR3 DNA reads TGTGCCAGCAGCTTAGCGCAGGCAGGGGTGAGTCAGCCCCAGCATTTT. This codes for CASSLAQAGVSQPQHF. The full variable domain, rest sourced from reference TRBV7-9 and TRBJ1-5, is DTGVSQNPRHKITKRGQNVTFRCDPISEHNRLYWYRQTLGQGPEFLTYFQNEAQLEKSRLLSDRFSAERPKGSFSTLEIQRTEQGDSAMYLCASSLAQAGVSQPQHFGDGTRLSIL.

J is TRBJ1-2 and V is TRBV25-1, with a possible D match to TRBD1 (5 bases). The CDR3 is made up of 13 amino acids. Germline CDR1 and CDR2: MGHDK and SYGVNS. Trimming pared 2 bases from V and 3 bases from J, leaving 7 bases between. CDR3 loop: CASSEVGHYGYTF. In DNA, the CDR3 is TGTGCCAGCAGTGAAGTGGGGCACTATGGCTACACCTTC.

The rearrangement uses TRBV25-1 and TRBJ1-2, with a possible D match to TRBD1 (5 bases). This CDR3 is built from 14 residues. The V gene's germline CDR1 is MGHDK and CDR2 SYGVNS. V was trimmed by 2 bases and J by 5 bases, leaving 12 bases between them. CDR3 loop: CASSEVGLPYGYTF. The CDR3 DNA is TGTGCCAGCAGTGAAGTGGGGCTGCCATATGGCTACACCTTC.

On this clonotype itself: One end of the junction varies from germline; a read error may be responsible. The chain couples TRBV6-4 to TRBJ2-2; 7 bases are a match to TRBD2. CDR3 size: 16 residues. Germline CDR1 MRHNA, CDR2 SNTAGT. CDR3: CASSDPWGGNTGELLF. The CDR3 region has the DNA TGTGCCAGCAGTGACCCTTGGGGGGGGAACACCGGGGAGCTGCTTTTT.

The rearrangement links TRBV5-1 to TRBJ2-5; 12 nucleotides line up with TRBD1. V dropped 4 bases and J dropped 4; count of bases not matched to a gene: 5. Germline V gene data show CDR1 as SGHRS and CDR2 as YFSETQ. The CDR3 sequence is 15 residues long. CDR3: CASSPGTGGPETQYF. DNA for the CDR3: TGCGCCAGCAGCCCCGGGACAGGGGGCCCAGAGACCCAGTACTTC.

This sequence joins TRBV7-2 and TRBJ1-4; TRBD1 matches at 8 bases. This CDR3 is built from 17 residues. CDR1 SGHTA and CDR2 FQGNSA come from the germline V gene. With 1 base clipped from V and 8 bases from J, the junction kept 12 bases outside the gene matches. Here the CDR3 DNA reads TGTGCCAGCAGCTTAGACGGTTTTCGGGACAGGTGGGAAAAACTGTTTTTT. It translates to CASSLDGFRDRWEKLFF. Full variable domain (outside the CDR3, taken from reference TRBV7-2 and TRBJ1-4): GAGVSQSPSNKVTEKGKDVELRCDPISGHTALYWYRQSLGQGLEFLIYFQGNSAPDKSGLPSDRFSAERTGGSVSTLTIQRTQQEDSAVYLCASSLDGFRDRWEKLFFGSGTQLSVL.

Here the CDR3 DNA reads TGCAGCGTTGGCTGGTGGGCAGGGGGCGGGGGCTACGAGCAGTACTTC. It codes for CSVGWWAGGGGYEQYF. The chain combines TRBV29-1 with TRBJ2-7; D perhaps matches TRBD1 (8 bases). The ends were cut back, 4 bases at V and 3 bases at J, with 22 bases in the middle. CDR3 length: 16 amino acids. CDR1 SQVTM and CDR2 ANQGSEA come from the germline V gene.

The V and J genes are TRBV19 and TRBJ2-5, with D perhaps TRBD2 (6 bases). This CDR3 is 15 amino acids long. Germline CDR1 LNHDA, CDR2 SQIVND (reference sequence). Trimming shortened V by 3 bases and J by 5 bases, and 16 bases separated the two germline ends. The CDR3 nucleotides are TGTGCCAGTAGTATGGACTACCTGGGAGAGGAGACCCAGTACTTC. Translated, it gives CASSMDYLGEETQYF.

The J gene is TRBJ1-3, the V gene TRBV2, with a tentative D call TRBD1 (5 bases). V was cut by 4 bases and J by 0 bases, with 10 bases left in between. The CDR3 loop spans 15 amino acids. Germline V lookup: CDR1 SNHLY, CDR2 FYNNEI. CDR3 residues: CASSGDQSSGNTIYF. DNA of the CDR3: TGTGCCAGCAGTGGGGACCAGAGCTCTGGAAACACCATATATTTT.

This clonotype was detected many times. CDR3 amino acids: CASSQTGWEGYTF. CDR3 DNA: TGTGCCAGCAGCCAGACAGGGTGGGAGGGCTACACCTTC. J is TRBJ1-2 and V is TRBV7-8; 7 nucleotides align to TRBD1. The CDR3 is made up of 13 amino acids. Germline V gene lookup returns CDR1 SGHVS and CDR2 FQNEAQ. With V trimmed by 5 bases and J by 8 bases, 8 bases remained unmatched.

V is TRBV7-9 and J is TRBJ2-7; 10 nucleotides agree with TRBD2. The CDR3 runs 14 residues. In germline, CDR1 is SEHNR, CDR2 FQNEAQ (reference sequence). V trimming: 6 bases; J trimming: 5 bases; junction bases outside the gene matches: 7. CDR3 DNA sequence: TGTGCCAGCAGGCCGGGACTAGCGAACAACGAGCAGTACTTC. This translates into CASRPGLANNEQYF. The full variable domain, in which reference TRBV7-9 and TRBJ2-7 provide the parts outside the CDR3, is DTGVSQNPRHKITKRGQNVTFRCDPISEHNRLYWYRQTLGQGPEFLTYFQNEAQLEKSRLLSDRFSAERPKGSFSTLEIQRTEQGDSAMYLCASRPGLANNEQYFGPGTRLTVT.

The chain is built from TRBV10-3 and TRBJ2-5, with D maybe TRBD1 (8 bases). The CDR3 contains 13 residues. The V and J ends lost 3 bases and 5 bases respectively, with 10 bases between them. From germline, CDR1 is ENHRY and CDR2 SYGVKD. CDR3 sequence: CAISEQGGETQYF. The CDR3 region has the DNA TGTGCCATCAGTGAACAGGGGGGGGAGACCCAGTACTTC.

V gene TRBV2 combines with J gene TRBJ1-1; TRBD1 might be the D (5 bases). V lost 8 bases to trimming and J lost 0 bases, with 10 bases between them. The CDR3 sequence is 13 residues long. Germline V lookup: CDR1 SNHLY, CDR2 FYNNEI. The CDR3 sequence is CASRGGLNTEAFF. CDR3 in DNA: TGTGCCAGCCGGGGGGGGTTGAACACTGAAGCTTTCTTT.

This rearrangement joins TRBV29-1 to TRBJ2-7; 10 bases fit TRBD1. The CDR3 sequence is 13 residues long. Trimming removed 7 bases from V and 5 bases from J; junction bases left unmatched: 8. Per germline, CDR1 SQVTM and CDR2 ANQGSEA. CDR3 loop: CSAGTGEFHEQYF. CDR3 nucleotides: TGCAGCGCCGGGACAGGGGAATTCCACGAGCAGTACTTC.

A note on this clonotype: A read error may produce the germline difference seen at one junction end. The chain has TRBV7-9 and TRBJ2-2; 7 nucleotides align to TRBD2. Germline V lookup: CDR1 SEHNR, CDR2 FQNEAQ (reference sequence). The CDR3 extends over 15 amino acids. DNA for the CDR3: TGCGCCAGCAGCCAAGATGGGAGGGCTGCCGGGGAGCTGTTTTTT. Its translation is CASSQDGRAAGELFF.

The chain has TRBV7-9 and TRBJ2-5, with D perhaps matching TRBD2 (7 bases). Germline lookup yields CDR1 SEHNR and CDR2 FQNEAQ (reference sequence). The V gene lost 4 bases and the J gene lost 9 bases, with 21 bases spanning the gap. CDR3 size: 15 residues. In DNA form, the CDR3 reads TGTGCCAGCAGCTCCGGGGGGCGGGACAATCAGCCCCAGTACTTC. Protein: CASSSGGRDNQPQYF.

This clonotype was seen only a few times. Here the CDR3 DNA reads TGCGCCAGCAGTGAGTCGTGGGGGGCTTTCGATGGCTACACCTTC. It yields the protein CASSESWGAFDGYTF. The V and J genes are TRBV10-2 and TRBJ1-2; D is perhaps TRBD1 (6 bases). V was clipped by 0 bases and J by 6 bases, with 14 bases between them. CDR1 and CDR2 from the germline V gene are WSHSY and SAAADI. CDR3 length equals 15 residues.

To note about this clonotype: This clone may be a read error of a much larger clone one base away. The gene calls are TRBV29-1 and TRBJ1-1; D uncertain. V was pared by 5 bases and J by 6 bases, with 16 bases between. This CDR3 contains 13 residues. Germline lookup yields CDR1 SQVTM and CDR2 ANQGSEA. CDR3 in DNA: TGCAGCGTTAGGGAAAATATTTTGGCTGAAGCTTTCTTT. Translated: CSVRENILAEAFF. Filled out from reference TRBV29-1 and TRBJ1-1, the complete variable domain reads SAVISQKPSRDICQRGTSLTIQCQVDSQVTMMFWYRQQPGQSLTLIATANQGSEATYESGFVIDKFPISRPNLTFSTLTVSNMSPEDSSIYLCSVRENILAEAFFGQGTRLTVV.

This clonotype was seen a handful of times. The chain is built from TRBV10-3 and TRBJ1-1, with D perhaps TRBD1 (6 bases). The germline V gene has CDR1 ENHRY and CDR2 SYGVKD. The CDR3 sequence is 16 residues long. Deletions cut 3 bases from V and 2 bases from J, with 16 bases between. CDR3 protein: CAISEPIQGGNTEAFF. The CDR3 DNA sequence: TGTGCCATCAGTGAACCGATACAGGGCGGCAACACTGAAGCTTTCTTT.

The chain recombines TRBV2 with TRBJ2-2; tentative D call: TRBD2 (5 bases). The CDR3 is made up of 16 amino acids. The germline V gene has CDR1 SNHLY and CDR2 FYNNEI. The V end lost 7 bases, the J end lost 6 bases, and 21 bases lay between the germline ends. CDR3 nucleotides: TGTGCCAGCACGAGATTTCCGGGAAGGAAGGCCGGGGAGCTGTTTTTT. This gives the protein CASTRFPGRKAGELFF.

CDR3 bases: TGTGCCACCAGCAGCCGAACTAGCGGGAGGGCCGGTGGCGGGGAGCTGTTTTTT. Protein sequence: CATSSRTSGRAGGGELFF. V gene TRBV15 combines with J gene TRBJ2-2, with TRBD2 identical over 13 bases. The CDR3 runs 18 residues. Germline assignment: CDR1 LNHNV and CDR2 YYDKDF (reference sequence). V dropped 3 bases and J dropped 7; count of bases not matched to a gene: 11.

This clonotype was seen repeatedly, ten times or more. CDR3 sequence reads: CASSQDAGYRGYTF. The CDR3 bases are TGTGCCAGCAGCCAAGACGCAGGGTACCGTGGCTACACCTTC. The chain uses TRBV14 and TRBJ1-2; weak D call: TRBD1 (5 bases). Germline CDR1 is SGHDN and CDR2 is FVKESK. The CDR3 totals 14 residues. With 0 bases removed from V and 7 bases from J, the gap between germline ends came to 12 bases.

This clonotype was observed a single time. A much larger clonotype is one base distant, so this may be a read error. The chain is built from TRBV7-2 and TRBJ2-7, with unresolved D. Germline-derived CDR1 and CDR2 are SGHTA and FQGNSA. Trimming took 4 bases from V and 5 from J, leaving 15 bases between them. This CDR3 contains 14 residues. CDR3 residues: CASSSHVNRDEQYF. CDR3 coding DNA: TGTGCCAGCAGCTCCCATGTTAACCGGGACGAGCAGTACTTC.

This clonotype was counted a few times. This rearrangement joins TRBV10-3 to TRBJ1-1; 8 bases are a match to TRBD1. Trimming cost V 4 bases and J 5 bases; bases outside gene matches: 3. Germline-derived CDR1 and CDR2 are ENHRY and SYGVKD. The CDR3 has 13 amino acids. The DNA of the CDR3 is TGTGCCATCAGTGCGACAGGGGATACTGAAGCTTTCTTT. Its translation is CAISATGDTEAFF.

The chain is built from TRBV25-1 and TRBJ1-5; weak D call: TRBD1 (5 bases). Germline-derived CDR1 and CDR2 are MGHDK and SYGVNS. CDR3 length equals 15 residues. Trimming left V 5 bases short and J 4 bases short, with 15 bases between. CDR3 residues: CASSRETETNQPQHF. CDR3 DNA sequence: TGTGCCAGCAGTAGAGAGACAGAAACAAATCAGCCCCAGCATTTT.

This sequence joins TRBV2 and TRBJ1-5; D is unclear. This CDR3 is 14 amino acids long. CDR1 is SNHLY and CDR2 is FYNNEI in the germline V gene. The V end was cut by 5 bases, the J end by 0 bases, with 8 bases between. In DNA, the CDR3 is TGTGCCAGCAGTCCATATTATAGCAATCAGCCCCAGCATTTT. It translates to CASSPYYSNQPQHF.

This chain uses TRBV29-1 with TRBJ2-7; 9 bases align to TRBD1. The length of the CDR3 is 13 residues. V lost 6 bases to trimming and J lost 7 bases; unmatched junction nucleotides: 10. CDR1 and CDR2 (germline): SQVTM, ANQGSEA. As DNA, the CDR3 is TGCAGCGTCCAATGGGACAGGGTCTTTGAGCAGTACTTC. Its translation: CSVQWDRVFEQYF.

A word on this clonotype: At one end, the junction sequence differs from germline, possibly due to a read error. This chain connects TRBV10-3 to TRBJ1-2; D gene unclear. The CDR3 sequence is 13 residues long. Germline loops: CDR1 ENHRY, CDR2 SYGVKD. DNA of the CDR3: TGTGCCAGCAGTTACTCCGTAGACTATGGCTACACCTTC. As protein: CASSYSVDYGYTF.

The rearrangement links TRBV9 to TRBJ1-2; 9 bases map to TRBD1. The germline V gene encodes CDR1 SGDLS and CDR2 YYNGEE. The CDR3 totals 14 residues. The CDR3 spells CASGVGTGHYGYTF. For the CDR3, the DNA is TGTGCTAGTGGAGTCGGGACAGGGCACTATGGCTACACCTTC.

This clonotype was seen just once. A much larger clone lies a single base off, so this may be a read error. The rearrangement joins TRBV7-9 to TRBJ1-2; TRBD1 agrees at 7 bases. Germline V lookup: CDR1 SEHNR, CDR2 FQNEAQ (reference sequence). The CDR3 totals 12 residues. The CDR3 spells CASSLDRIGYIF. The DNA of the CDR3 is TGTGCCAGCAGCTTGGACAGGATCGGCTACATCTTC.

This clonotype was observed many times. The chain combines TRBV2 with TRBJ1-2, with 7 bases that match TRBD1. CDR3 length equals 15 residues. The V and J ends lost 3 bases and 5 bases, in that order; junction bases with no gene match: 9. In germline, CDR1 is SNHLY, CDR2 FYNNEI. The CDR3 DNA follows: TGTGCCAGCAGTGAGCCCGGGGACAGCTTTTATGGCTACACCTTC. This sequence encodes CASSEPGDSFYGYTF.